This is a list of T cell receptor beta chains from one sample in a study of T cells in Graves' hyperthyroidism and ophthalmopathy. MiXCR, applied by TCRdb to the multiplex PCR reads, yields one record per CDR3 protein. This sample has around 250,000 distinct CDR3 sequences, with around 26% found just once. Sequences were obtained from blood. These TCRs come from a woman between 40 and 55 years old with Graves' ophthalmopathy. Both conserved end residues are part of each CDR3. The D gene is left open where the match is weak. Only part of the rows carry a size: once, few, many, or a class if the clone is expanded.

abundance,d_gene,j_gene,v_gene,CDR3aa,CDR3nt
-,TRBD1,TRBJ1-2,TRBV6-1,CASSGGGTGLNGYTF,TGTGCCAGCAGTGGAGGTGGGACAGGACTGAATGGCTACACCTTC
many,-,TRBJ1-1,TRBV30,CAWSVAGDTEAFF,TGTGCCTGGAGTGTGGCAGGGGACACTGAAGCTTTCTTT
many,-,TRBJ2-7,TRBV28,CASSLWETGGNYEQYF,TGTGCCAGCAGTTTATGGGAGACGGGCGGAAACTACGAGCAGTACTTC
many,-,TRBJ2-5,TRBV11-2,CASSRGWRYQETQYF,TGTGCCAGCAGCCGAGGTTGGAGGTACCAAGAGACCCAGTACTTC
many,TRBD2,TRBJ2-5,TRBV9,CASSVATNRGRRETQYF,TGTGCCAGCAGCGTAGCTACGAATCGCGGGAGGCGGGAGACCCAGTACTTC
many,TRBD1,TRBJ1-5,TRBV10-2,CASSLEGTGFEPQHF,TGCGCCAGCAGCCTCGAGGGGACAGGGTTTGAGCCCCAGCATTTT
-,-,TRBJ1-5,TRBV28,CASSFRWPGQPQHF,TGTGCCAGCAGTTTTCGGTGGCCCGGTCAGCCCCAGCATTTT
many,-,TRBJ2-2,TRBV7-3,CASSQDPGTPGELFF,TGTGCCAGCAGCCAAGACCCCGGGACCCCCGGGGAGCTGTTTTTT
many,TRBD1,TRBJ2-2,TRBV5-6,CASSPGTGVAGELFF,TGTGCCAGCAGCCCCGGGACAGGGGTTGCCGGGGAGCTGTTTTTT
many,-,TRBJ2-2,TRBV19,CASSEQGDTGELFF,TGTGCCAGTAGTGAACAGGGAGACACCGGGGAGCTGTTTTTT
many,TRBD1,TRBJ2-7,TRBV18,CASSRDRGIEQYF,TGTGCCAGCTCACGGGACAGGGGGATCGAGCAGTACTTC
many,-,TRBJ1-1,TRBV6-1,CASITPPEGLVAFF,TGTGCCAGCATCACCCCCCCAGAAGGCCTTGTAGCTTTCTTT
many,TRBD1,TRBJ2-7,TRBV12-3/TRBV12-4,CASSLRDRTYEQYF,TGTGCCAGCAGTTTGAGGGACAGGACCTACGAGCAGTACTTC
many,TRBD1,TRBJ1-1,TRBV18,CASSPGTGGEAEAFF,TGTGCCAGCTCACCAGGGACAGGGGGCGAGGCTGAAGCTTTCTTT
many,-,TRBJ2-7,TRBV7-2,CASSHTGNEQYF,TGTGCCAGCAGCCATACAGGGAACGAGCAGTACTTC
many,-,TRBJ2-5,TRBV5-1,CASSPRSPETQYF,TGCGCCAGCAGCCCCAGGTCCCCTGAGACCCAGTACTTC
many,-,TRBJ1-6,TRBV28,CASRAGVYNSPLHF,TGTGCCAGCAGAGCAGGGGTTTATAATTCACCCCTCCACTTT
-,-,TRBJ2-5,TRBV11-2,CASSSGWDTGTQYF,TGTGCCAGCAGCTCAGGGTGGGATACTGGGACCCAGTACTTC
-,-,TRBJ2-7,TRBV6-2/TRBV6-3,CASSPPLRGTSYEQYF,TGTGCCAGCAGTCCCCCATTGAGGGGAACCTCCTACGAGCAGTACTTC
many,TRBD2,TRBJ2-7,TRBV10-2,CASSYGLAGVQEYEQYF,TGCGCCAGCAGCTACGGACTAGCGGGAGTTCAGGAATACGAGCAGTACTTC
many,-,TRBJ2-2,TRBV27,CASSLSRGTTNTGELFF,TGTGCCAGCAGTTTATCGAGGGGGACTACAAACACCGGGGAGCTGTTTTTT
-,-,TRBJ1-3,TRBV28,CASRTRGTGNTIYF,TGTGCCAGCAGGACGAGGGGTACTGGAAACACCATATATTTT
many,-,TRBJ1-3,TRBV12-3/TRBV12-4,CASSWGNPSSGNTIYF,TGTGCCAGCAGTTGGGGGAACCCGAGCTCTGGAAACACCATATATTTT
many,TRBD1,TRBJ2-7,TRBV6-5,CASKGQGLYEQYF,TGTGCCAGCAAGGGACAGGGTCTCTACGAGCAGTACTTC